Following are 10 T cell receptor beta chains from one sample sequenced in a study of shared clonotypes between healthy human individuals. Repertoires were generated with immunoSEQ multiplex PCR, while TCRdb's copy carries only in-frame clones and drops some. In the table there are about 2.3 million clones, roughly 93% of which are singletons. Sequencing was done on a sample of naive CD4+ T cells from PBMCs. The subset denotes: CD45RA+ positively selected. Every receptor here comes from a man aged 18 to 30 in good health. Some clones in this sample may be carry-over from other donors' samples.

V and J are TRBV11-1 and TRBJ2-7, with no clear D. There are 13 residues in the CDR3. Germline loops: CDR1 SGHAT, CDR2 FQDESV (reference sequence). The V and J ends lost 1 base and 2 bases respectively, with 6 bases between them. Here the CDR3 DNA reads TGTGCCAGCAGCTTAGTGGCTACCTACGAGCAGTACTTC. This codes for CASSLVATYEQYF.

V is TRBV19 and J is TRBJ1-5; D uncertain. The germline V and J ends were trimmed by 2 bases and 0 bases, with 11 bases remaining between them. The germline gives CDR1 LNHDA, CDR2 SQIVND (reference sequence). CDR3 length equals 16 residues. In DNA, the CDR3 is TGTGCCAGTAGTATAAATGGGCGGTATAGCAATCAGCCCCAGCATTTT. Encoded protein: CASSINGRYSNQPQHF.

The chain has TRBV27 and TRBJ1-1; no reliable D call. Trimming pared 5 bases from V and 4 bases from J, leaving 11 bases between. This CDR3 is 13 amino acids long. CDR1 is MNHEY, CDR2 SMNVEV, per germline (reference sequence). The CDR3 sequence: CASSPSAGTEAFF. DNA of the CDR3: TGTGCCAGCAGTCCCTCCGCGGGCACTGAAGCTTTCTTT.

The chain employs TRBV7-3 and TRBJ2-2; 9 positions agree with TRBD1. CDR1 SGHTA and CDR2 FQGTGA come from the germline V gene. This CDR3 is built from 18 residues. V gave up 3 bases and J gave up 2 bases; unmatched junction bases: 10. This chain's CDR3 is CASSLIWGDRENTGELFF. The DNA of the CDR3 is TGTGCCAGCAGCTTGATATGGGGGGACAGGGAAAACACCGGGGAGCTGTTTTTT.

V usage is TRBV5-1 and J usage is TRBJ1-1; D gene ambiguous. The V end was cut by 4 bases, the J end by 4 bases, with 17 bases between. Looked up from germline, CDR1 is SGHRS and CDR2 is YFSETQ. The CDR3 covers 15 residues. The CDR3 DNA sequence: TGCGCCAGCAGCGCCGGCCCCCACTTGAGCACTGAAGCTTTCTTT. Protein: CASSAGPHLSTEAFF.

The rearrangement links TRBV18 to TRBJ1-2, with TRBD1 matching over 7 bases. Germline V gene data show CDR1 as KGHSH and CDR2 as LQKENI. V was clipped by 2 bases and J by 4 bases; unmatched bases: 10. The CDR3 has 16 residues. CDR3 residues: CASSPYGNRGGYGYTF. CDR3 sequence (DNA): TGTGCCAGCTCACCATATGGAAACAGGGGTGGCTATGGCTACACCTTC.

This clone has a handful of counts. The rearrangement joins TRBV10-3 to TRBJ1-1, with D possibly TRBD1 on 5 matching bases. CDR1 and CDR2 from the germline V gene are ENHRY and SYGVKD. The CDR3 totals 13 residues. Here the CDR3 DNA reads TGTACCACCGGGGAACAGGAGAACACTGAAGCTTTCTTT. Protein: CTTGEQENTEAFF.

The genes are TRBV27 and TRBJ1-5, with D perhaps matching TRBD1 (6 bases). The CDR3 contains 14 residues. CDR1 MNHEY and CDR2 SMNVEV come from the germline V gene (reference sequence). V dropped 4 bases and J dropped 6 bases, with 13 bases sitting between them. CDR3 region: CASSWSGVGQPQHF. The CDR3, as DNA: TGTGCCAGCAGTTGGTCAGGGGTGGGTCAGCCCCAGCATTTT.

The chain recombines TRBV29-1 with TRBJ1-1, with a tentative D call TRBD1 (6 bases). The germline V and J ends were trimmed by 2 bases and 5 bases, with 12 bases remaining between them. Germline lookup yields CDR1 SQVTM and CDR2 ANQGSEA. The CDR3 is made up of 13 amino acids. CDR3 DNA: TGCAGCGTTGAAACGGGGGCCTGGACTGAAGCTTTCTTT. This sequence encodes CSVETGAWTEAFF.

This chain connects TRBV5-1 to TRBJ2-7; possible D gene TRBD1, 6 bases. This CDR3 region has 14 residues. Germline values: CDR1 SGHRS, CDR2 YFSETQ. Trimming took off 5 bases at V and 2 bases at J, with 14 bases between the two ends. The CDR3 loop is CASSQDSRTYEQYF. DNA of the CDR3: TGCGCCAGCAGTCAGGACAGTCGTACCTACGAGCAGTACTTC.